Listed here is a single T cell receptor beta chain. The antigen is not known. Together with a sample-barcoded 5' primer, a J-beta primer mix was included in a second PCR lasting about 7 to 11 cycles. MiXCR, run by TCRdb on the 5' RACE reads, gives a single entry per CDR3 protein. The data hold 800,000 to 900,000 distinct CDR3 sequences, with approximately 65% observed a single time. This record comes from a study of blood T cells in healthy people across ages. Broader study findings: Estimates drawn from one million T cells were deemed to understate diversity. PBMCs that were unsorted prevented a conclusive naive versus antigen-experienced comparison.

Germline values: CDR1 LNHNV, CDR2 YYDKDF (reference sequence). The CDR3 totals 15 residues. V shed 0 bases and J shed 3 bases, with 8 bases lying between them. For every donor, a draw yielded around 9.4 milliliters of peripheral blood. Total RNA extraction produced at least 6 micrograms (per sample) for the study. Sequences were obtained from blood. The clonotype was recovered from a man aged 25 to 40 in good health. This chain links TRBV15 with TRBJ2-2; D call uncertain. This CDR3 reads CATSRDHGYTGELFF. For the CDR3, the DNA is TGTGCCACCAGCAGAGATCACGGGTACACCGGGGAGCTGTTTTTT.